In this sample, the clone carrying this TCR beta chain turned up once. The antigen is not known. The CDR3 is 17 amino acids. The trim removed 4 bases at V and 6 bases at J, leaving 14 bases unmatched. Germline-derived CDR1 and CDR2 are SNHLY and FYNNEI. The sample originates from a study of Graves' ophthalmopathy and Graves' hyperthyroidism. Amplification targeted the TCR beta CDR3 regions, with RNA transcripts as the source material. Amplification began with first-round RT-PCR using HTBI primers, then second-round multiplex PCR was performed. Each CDR3 protein gets one entry after TCRdb re-called the multiplex PCR reads with MiXCR. The sample records more than 1,000,000 distinct CDR3 sequences, approximately 35% being singletons. General observations from the study: Stable hyperthyroidism and ophthalmopathy were told apart by a 13-signature model, which achieved less than 90% sensitivity and around 80% specificity.

This sequence joins TRBV2 and TRBJ2-7; 11 bases agree with TRBD2. The material sequenced was peripheral blood or thyroid tissue (not recorded which). The source of this sequence is an adult man with Graves' hyperthyroidism. The CDR3, as DNA: TGTGCCAGCAGTGCTGGAGCCCTACTAGCGGGAGAGCGCGAGCAGTACTTC. Protein sequence: CASSAGALLAGEREQYF. Full variable domain (rest looked up from reference TRBV2 and TRBJ2-7): EPEVTQTPSHQVTQMGQEVILRCVPISNHLYFYWYRQILGQKVEFLVSFYNNEISEKSEIFDDQFSVERPDGSNFTLKIRSTKLEDSAMYFCASSAGALLAGEREQYFGPGTRLTVT.